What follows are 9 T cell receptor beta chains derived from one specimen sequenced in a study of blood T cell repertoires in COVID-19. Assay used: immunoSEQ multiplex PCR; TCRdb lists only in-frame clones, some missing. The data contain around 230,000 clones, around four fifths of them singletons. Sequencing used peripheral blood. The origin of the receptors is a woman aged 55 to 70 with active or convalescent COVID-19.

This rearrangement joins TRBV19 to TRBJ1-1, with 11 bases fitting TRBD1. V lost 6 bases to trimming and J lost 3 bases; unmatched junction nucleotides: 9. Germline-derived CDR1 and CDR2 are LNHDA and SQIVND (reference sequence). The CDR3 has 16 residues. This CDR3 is CASRSPPGQGDTEAFF. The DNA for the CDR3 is TGTGCCAGTAGGTCTCCACCGGGACAGGGGGACACTGAAGCTTTCTTT.

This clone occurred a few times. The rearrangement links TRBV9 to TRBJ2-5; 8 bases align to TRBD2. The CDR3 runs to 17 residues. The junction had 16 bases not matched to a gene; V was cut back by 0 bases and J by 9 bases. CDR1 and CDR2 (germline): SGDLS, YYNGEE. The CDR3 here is CASSVEERGPQSGAQYF. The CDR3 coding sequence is TGTGCCAGCAGCGTAGAGGAGCGGGGGCCCCAGAGTGGTGCCCAGTACTTC.

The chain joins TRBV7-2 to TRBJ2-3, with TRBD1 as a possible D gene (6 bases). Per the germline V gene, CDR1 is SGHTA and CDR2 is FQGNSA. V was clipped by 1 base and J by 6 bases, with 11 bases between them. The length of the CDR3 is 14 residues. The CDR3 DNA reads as TGTGCCAGCAGCTTAGGGCTTCAGGGGGATACGCAGTATTTT. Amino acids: CASSLGLQGDTQYF.

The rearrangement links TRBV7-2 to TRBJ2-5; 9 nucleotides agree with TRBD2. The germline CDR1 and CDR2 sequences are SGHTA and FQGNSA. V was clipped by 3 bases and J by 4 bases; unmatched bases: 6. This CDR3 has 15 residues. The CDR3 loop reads CASSFLAGSRETQYF. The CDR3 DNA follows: TGTGCCAGCAGCTTTCTAGCGGGGTCTCGAGAGACCCAGTACTTC. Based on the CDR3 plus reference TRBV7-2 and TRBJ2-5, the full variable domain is GAGVSQSPSNKVTEKGKDVELRCDPISGHTALYWYRQSLGQGLEFLIYFQGNSAPDKSGLPSDRFSAERTGGSVSTLTIQRTQQEDSAVYLCASSFLAGSRETQYFGPGTRLLVL.

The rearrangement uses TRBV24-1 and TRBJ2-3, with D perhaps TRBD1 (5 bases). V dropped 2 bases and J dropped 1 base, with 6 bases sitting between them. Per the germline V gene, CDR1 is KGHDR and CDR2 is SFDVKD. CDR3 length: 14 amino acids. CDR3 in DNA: TGTGCCACCAGTGATTCAGGGCGCACAGATACGCAGTATTTT. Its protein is CATSDSGRTDTQYF.

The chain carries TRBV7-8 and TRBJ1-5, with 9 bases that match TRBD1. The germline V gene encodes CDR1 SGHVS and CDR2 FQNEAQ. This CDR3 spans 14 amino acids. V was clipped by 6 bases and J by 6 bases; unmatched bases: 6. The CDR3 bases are TGTGCCAGCAGTTACGGACAGGGGAGTCAGCCCCAGCATTTT. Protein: CASSYGQGSQPQHF.

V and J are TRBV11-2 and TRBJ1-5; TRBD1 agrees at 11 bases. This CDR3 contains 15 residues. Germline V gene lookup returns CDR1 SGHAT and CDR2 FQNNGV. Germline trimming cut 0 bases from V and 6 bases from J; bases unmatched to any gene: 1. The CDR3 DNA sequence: TGTGCCAGCAGCTTAGAGGGGACAGGGGGTCAGCCCCAGCATTTT. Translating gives CASSLEGTGGQPQHF.

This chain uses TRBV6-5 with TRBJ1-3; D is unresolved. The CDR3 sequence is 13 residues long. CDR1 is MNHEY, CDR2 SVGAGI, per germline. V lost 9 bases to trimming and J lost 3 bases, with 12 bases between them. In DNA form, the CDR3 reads TGTGCCAGTATACCGGGTTTTGGAAACACCATATATTTT. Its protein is CASIPGFGNTIYF.

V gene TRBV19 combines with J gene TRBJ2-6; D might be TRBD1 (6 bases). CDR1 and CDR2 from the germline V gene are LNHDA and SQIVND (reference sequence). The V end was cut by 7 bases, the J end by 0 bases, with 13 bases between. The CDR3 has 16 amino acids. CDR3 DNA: TGTGCCAGTATGTGGGGGCACGGCTCTGGGGCCAACGTCCTGACTTTC. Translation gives CASMWGHGSGANVLTF.